The 8 T cell receptor beta chains below were found in one sample sequenced in a study of regulatory T cells in long-lasting Graves disease. To make TCR beta libraries, researchers used iRepertoire HTBI primers and Arm-PCR of CDR3 regions. TCRdb re-called the multiplex PCR reads with MiXCR, one entry per CDR3 protein. The data contain under 700,000 distinct CDR3 sequences, 15% to 20% of them singletons. The time point is: newly diagnosed GD, antithyroid drugs for less than 3 months. RNA extracted from PBMCs served as the sequencing template. Another study also made use of these data, one on T cells in Graves' hyperthyroidism and ophthalmopathy.

The sequencing here drew on peripheral blood mononuclear cells (PBMCs), taken at new diagnosis, from a patient treated with antithyroid drugs. The receptors were gathered from a woman aged 35-65 years with Graves disease.

V usage is TRBV2 and J usage is TRBJ2-3; TRBD2 matches 11 bases. The germline CDR1 and CDR2 sequences are SNHLY and FYNNEI. The junction had 10 bases not matched to a gene; V was cut back by 5 bases and J by 0 bases. The CDR3 length is 18 residues. The CDR3 DNA reads as TGTGCCAGCAGTCCCACTGTAGCGGGGGGGTGGAGCACAGATACGCAGTATTTT. This encodes CASSPTVAGGWSTDTQYF.

The genes are TRBV6-1 and TRBJ2-5; 8 bases map to TRBD2. V dropped 7 bases and J dropped 2; count of bases not matched to a gene: 9. The CDR3 runs 15 residues. Germline V CDR1 and CDR2: MNHNS, SASEGT. The CDR3 coding sequence is TGTGCCAGCACCATCACGGGGGGGGGGCAAGAGACCCAGTACTTC. Amino acid sequence: CASTITGGGQETQYF.

J is TRBJ2-7 and V is TRBV9, with D perhaps being TRBD1 or TRBD2 (5 bases each). The germline V gene encodes CDR1 SGDLS and CDR2 YYNGEE. The CDR3 has 15 residues. V lost 0 bases to trimming and J lost 3 bases, with 13 bases between them. CDR3 protein: CASSVAVGRNYEQYF. In nucleotides, the CDR3 is TGTGCCAGCAGCGTAGCTGTGGGACGGAACTACGAGCAGTACTTC.

This clonotype showed up many times. The chain combines TRBV12-3 or TRBV12-4 with TRBJ1-2; D is unclear. The CDR3 has 14 amino acids. V was trimmed by 6 bases and J by 4 bases, leaving 15 bases between them. CDR3 DNA: TGTGCCAGCAGCCCCATCCAGGCAGGCTATGGCTACACCTTC. Translated, it gives CASSPIQAGYGYTF.

The chain combines TRBV11-1 with TRBJ2-7; 8 bases map to TRBD2. After removal of 7 bases from V and 2 bases from J, the junction contained 4 bases not matched to a gene. Germline-derived CDR1 and CDR2 are SGHAT and FQDESV (reference sequence). The CDR3 consists of 13 residues. The CDR3 DNA reads as TGTGCCAGCACCCGTAGCGGGGCCTACGAGCAGTACTTC. Translated: CASTRSGAYEQYF.

This clonotype was picked up many times. The chain recombines TRBV3-1 with TRBJ2-3; D possibly corresponds to TRBD2 (5 bases). The CDR3 has 16 residues. Trimming shortened V by 4 bases and J by 2 bases, and 16 bases separated the two germline ends. Germline V CDR1 and CDR2: LGHDT, YNNKEL (reference sequence). CDR3 amino acids: CASSLLGPPPTDTQYF. CDR3 in DNA: TGTGCCAGCAGCCTACTAGGACCGCCCCCCACAGATACGCAGTATTTT.

This clonotype was counted a few times. This chain links TRBV7-6 with TRBJ2-2; D gene unclear. Germline-derived CDR1 and CDR2 are SGHVS and FNYEAQ. This CDR3 comprises 14 residues. Trimming removed 3 bases at V and 5 bases at J, with 10 bases between. CDR3 bases: TGTGCCAGCAGCTTTGCCTCATCGACCGGGGAGCTGTTTTTT. It yields the protein CASSFASSTGELFF.

This clonotype was seen ten or more times. This sequence joins TRBV2 and TRBJ2-1; a weak D match, TRBD1 (5 bases). The germline V and J ends were trimmed by 6 bases and 4 bases, with 19 bases remaining between them. CDR1 SNHLY and CDR2 FYNNEI come from the germline V gene. CDR3 length: 16 amino acids. The CDR3 region is CASSDPDTKNYNEQFF. The CDR3 DNA reads as TGTGCCAGCAGCGACCCGGACACGAAAAATTACAATGAGCAGTTCTTC.